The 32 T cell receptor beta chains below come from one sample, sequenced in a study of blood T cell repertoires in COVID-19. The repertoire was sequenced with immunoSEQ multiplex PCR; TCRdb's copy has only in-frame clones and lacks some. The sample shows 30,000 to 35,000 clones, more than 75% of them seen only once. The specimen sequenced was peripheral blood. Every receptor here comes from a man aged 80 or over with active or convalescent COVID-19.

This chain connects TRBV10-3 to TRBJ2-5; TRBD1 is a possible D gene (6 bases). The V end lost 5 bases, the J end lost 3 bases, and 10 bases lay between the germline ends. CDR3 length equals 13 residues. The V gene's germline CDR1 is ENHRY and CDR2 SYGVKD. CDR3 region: CAISSRGEETQYF. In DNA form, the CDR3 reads TGTGCCATCAGTTCCAGGGGAGAAGAGACCCAGTACTTC.

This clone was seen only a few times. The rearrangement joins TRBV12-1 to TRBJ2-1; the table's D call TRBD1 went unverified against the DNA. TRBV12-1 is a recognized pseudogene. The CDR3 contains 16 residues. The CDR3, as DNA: TGTGCCAGCACTACTTCCGGACAGGGGGAGAACAATGAGCAGTTCTTC. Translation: CASTTSGQGENNEQFF.

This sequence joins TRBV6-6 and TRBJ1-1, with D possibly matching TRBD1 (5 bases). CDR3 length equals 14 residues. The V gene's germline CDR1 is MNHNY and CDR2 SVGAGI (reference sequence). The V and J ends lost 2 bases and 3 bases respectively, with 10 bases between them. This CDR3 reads CASSYKGPDTEAFF. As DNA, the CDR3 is TGTGCCAGCAGTTACAAGGGGCCTGACACTGAAGCTTTCTTT.

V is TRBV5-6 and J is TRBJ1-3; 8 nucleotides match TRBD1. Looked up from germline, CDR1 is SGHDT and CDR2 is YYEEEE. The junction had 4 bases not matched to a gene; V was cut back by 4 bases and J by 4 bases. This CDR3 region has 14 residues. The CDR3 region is CASSPRGPGNTIYF. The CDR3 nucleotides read TGTGCCAGCAGCCCCAGGGGGCCGGGAAACACCATATATTTT.

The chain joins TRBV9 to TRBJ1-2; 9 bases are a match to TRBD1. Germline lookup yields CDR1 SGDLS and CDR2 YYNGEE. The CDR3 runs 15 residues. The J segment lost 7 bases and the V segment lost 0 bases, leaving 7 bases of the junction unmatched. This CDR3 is CASSVDNRGRGGYTF. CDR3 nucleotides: TGTGCCAGCAGCGTAGATAACAGGGGGCGGGGTGGCTACACCTTC.

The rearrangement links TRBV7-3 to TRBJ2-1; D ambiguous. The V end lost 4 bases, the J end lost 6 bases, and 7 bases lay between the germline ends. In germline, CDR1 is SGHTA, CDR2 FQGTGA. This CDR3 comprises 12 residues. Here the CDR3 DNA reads TGTGCCAGCAGCTCCCCTCCCAATGAGCAGTTCTTC. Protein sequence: CASSSPPNEQFF.

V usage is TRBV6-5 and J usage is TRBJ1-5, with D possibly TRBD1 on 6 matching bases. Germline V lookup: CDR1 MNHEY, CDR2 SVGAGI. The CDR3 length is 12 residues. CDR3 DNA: TGTGCTTCTCACAGGGGCAATCAGCCCCAGCATTTT. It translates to CASHRGNQPQHF.

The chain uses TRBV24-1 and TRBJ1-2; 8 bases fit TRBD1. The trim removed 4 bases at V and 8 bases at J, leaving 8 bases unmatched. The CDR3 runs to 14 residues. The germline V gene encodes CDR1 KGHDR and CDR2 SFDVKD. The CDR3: CATSDLTGVGGYTF. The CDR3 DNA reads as TGTGCCACCAGTGACCTGACAGGGGTTGGAGGCTACACCTTC.

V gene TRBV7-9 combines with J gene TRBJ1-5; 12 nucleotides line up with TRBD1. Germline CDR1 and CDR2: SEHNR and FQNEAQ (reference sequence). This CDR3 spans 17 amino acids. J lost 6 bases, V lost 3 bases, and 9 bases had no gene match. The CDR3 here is CASSFSPGQGAGQPQHF. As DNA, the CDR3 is TGTGCCAGCAGCTTTTCGCCGGGACAGGGGGCAGGTCAGCCCCAGCATTTT.

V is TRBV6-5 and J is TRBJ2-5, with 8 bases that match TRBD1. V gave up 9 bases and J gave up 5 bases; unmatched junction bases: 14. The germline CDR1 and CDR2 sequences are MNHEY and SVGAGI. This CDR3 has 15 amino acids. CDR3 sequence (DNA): TGTGCCAGTTCGAAAACCGGGACAGGTGGGGAGACCCAGTACTTC. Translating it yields CASSKTGTGGETQYF.

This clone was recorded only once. As DNA, the CDR3 is TGTGCCAGCAGTTTTAGCGGGACGCACGAGCAGTACTTC. Translation: CASSFSGTHEQYF. This chain connects TRBV27 to TRBJ2-7; TRBD2 matches at 8 bases. In germline, CDR1 is MNHEY, CDR2 SMNVEV (reference sequence). Trimming removed 3 bases from V and 5 bases from J; junction bases left unmatched: 3. The CDR3 is made up of 13 amino acids.

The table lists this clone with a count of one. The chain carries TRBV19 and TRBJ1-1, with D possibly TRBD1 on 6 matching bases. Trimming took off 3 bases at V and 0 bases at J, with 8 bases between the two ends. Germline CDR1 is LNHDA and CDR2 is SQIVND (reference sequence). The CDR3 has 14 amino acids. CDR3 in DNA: TGTGCCAGTAGTATGGGGGGGCTGAACACTGAAGCTTTCTTT. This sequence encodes CASSMGGLNTEAFF.

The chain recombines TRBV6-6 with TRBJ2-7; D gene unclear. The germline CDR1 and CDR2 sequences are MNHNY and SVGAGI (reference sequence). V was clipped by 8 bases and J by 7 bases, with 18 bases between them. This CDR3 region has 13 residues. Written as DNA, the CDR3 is TGTGCCAGCTTAGCACCCCCGAGCTGGGAGCAGTACTTC. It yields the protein CASLAPPSWEQYF.

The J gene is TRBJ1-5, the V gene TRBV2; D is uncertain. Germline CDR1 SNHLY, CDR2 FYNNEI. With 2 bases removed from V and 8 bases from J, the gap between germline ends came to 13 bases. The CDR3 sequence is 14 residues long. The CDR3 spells CASSEWSKSEPQHF. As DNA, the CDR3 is TGTGCCAGCAGTGAATGGTCTAAAAGTGAGCCCCAGCATTTT.

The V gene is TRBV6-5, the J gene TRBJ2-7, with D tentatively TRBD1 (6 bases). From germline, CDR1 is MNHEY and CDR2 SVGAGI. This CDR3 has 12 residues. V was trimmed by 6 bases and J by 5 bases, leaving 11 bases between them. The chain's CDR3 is CASSRGEHEQYF. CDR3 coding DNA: TGTGCCAGCAGCAGGGGTGAGCACGAGCAGTACTTC.

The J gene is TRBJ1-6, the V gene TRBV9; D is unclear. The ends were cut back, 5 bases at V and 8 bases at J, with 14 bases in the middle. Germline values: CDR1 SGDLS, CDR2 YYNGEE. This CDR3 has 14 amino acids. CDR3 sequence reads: CASRAEPADSPLHF. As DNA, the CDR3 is TGTGCCAGCAGGGCTGAACCTGCGGATTCACCCCTCCACTTT.

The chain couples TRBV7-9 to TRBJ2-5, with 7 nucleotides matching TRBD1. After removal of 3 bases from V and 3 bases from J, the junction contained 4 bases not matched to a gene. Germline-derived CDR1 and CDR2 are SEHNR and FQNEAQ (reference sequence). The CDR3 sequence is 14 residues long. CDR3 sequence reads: CASSFDRVEETQYF. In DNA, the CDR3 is TGTGCCAGCAGCTTCGACAGGGTGGAAGAGACCCAGTACTTC. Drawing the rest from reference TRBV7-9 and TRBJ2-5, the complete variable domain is DTGVSQNPRHKITKRGQNVTFRCDPISEHNRLYWYRQTLGQGPEFLTYFQNEAQLEKSRLLSDRFSAERPKGSFSTLEIQRTEQGDSAMYLCASSFDRVEETQYFGPGTRLLVL.

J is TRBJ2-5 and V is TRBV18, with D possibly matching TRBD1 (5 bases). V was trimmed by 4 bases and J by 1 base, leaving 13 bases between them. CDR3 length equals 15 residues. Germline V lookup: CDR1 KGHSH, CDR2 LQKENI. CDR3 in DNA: TGTGCCAGCTCACTTGACAGATCCCTCCAAGAGACCCAGTACTTC. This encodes CASSLDRSLQETQYF.

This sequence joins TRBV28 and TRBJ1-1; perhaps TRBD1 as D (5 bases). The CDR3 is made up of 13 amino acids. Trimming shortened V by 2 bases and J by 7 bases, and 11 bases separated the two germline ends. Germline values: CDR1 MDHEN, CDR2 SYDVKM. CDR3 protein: CASSLLGRGEAFF. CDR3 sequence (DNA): TGTGCCAGCAGTTTACTGGGGCGCGGTGAAGCTTTCTTT.

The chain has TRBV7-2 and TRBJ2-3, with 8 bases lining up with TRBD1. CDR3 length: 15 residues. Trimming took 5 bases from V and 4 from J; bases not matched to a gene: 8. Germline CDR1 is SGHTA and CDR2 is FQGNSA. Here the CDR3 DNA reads TGTGCCAGCAGCCTTGGACAGGGTAGGGCAGATACGCAGTATTTT. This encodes CASSLGQGRADTQYF.

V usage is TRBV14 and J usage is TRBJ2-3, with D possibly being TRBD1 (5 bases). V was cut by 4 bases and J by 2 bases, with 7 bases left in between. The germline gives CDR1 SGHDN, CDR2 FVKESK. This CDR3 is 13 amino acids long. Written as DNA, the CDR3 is TGTGCCAGCAGCCGACAGTACACAGATACGCAGTATTTT. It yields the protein CASSRQYTDTQYF.

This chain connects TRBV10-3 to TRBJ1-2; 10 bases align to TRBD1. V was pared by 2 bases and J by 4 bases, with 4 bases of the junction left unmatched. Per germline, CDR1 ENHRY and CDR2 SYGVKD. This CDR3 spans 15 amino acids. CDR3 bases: TGTGCCATCAGTGAGAGTGGGACAGGGGTCTATGGCTACACCTTC. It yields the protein CAISESGTGVYGYTF.

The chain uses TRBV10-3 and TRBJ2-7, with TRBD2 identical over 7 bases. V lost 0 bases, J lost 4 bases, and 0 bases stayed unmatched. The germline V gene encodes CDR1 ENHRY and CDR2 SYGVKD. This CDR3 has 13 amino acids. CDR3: CAISESGGYEQYF. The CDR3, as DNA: TGTGCCATCAGTGAGTCGGGGGGGTACGAGCAGTACTTC.

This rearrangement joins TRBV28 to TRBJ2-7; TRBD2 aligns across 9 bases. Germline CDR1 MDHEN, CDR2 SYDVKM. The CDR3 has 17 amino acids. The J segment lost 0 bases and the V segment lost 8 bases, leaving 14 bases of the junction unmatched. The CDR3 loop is CASHTVTSGPSSYEQYF. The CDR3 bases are TGTGCCAGCCACACAGTTACTAGCGGGCCCAGCTCCTACGAGCAGTACTTC.

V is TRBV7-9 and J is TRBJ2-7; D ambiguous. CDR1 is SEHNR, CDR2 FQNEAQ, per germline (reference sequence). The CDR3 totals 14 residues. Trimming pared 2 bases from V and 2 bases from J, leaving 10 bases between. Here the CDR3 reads CASSLPYSTYEQYF. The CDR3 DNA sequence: TGTGCCAGCAGCTTACCCTACAGTACCTACGAGCAGTACTTC.

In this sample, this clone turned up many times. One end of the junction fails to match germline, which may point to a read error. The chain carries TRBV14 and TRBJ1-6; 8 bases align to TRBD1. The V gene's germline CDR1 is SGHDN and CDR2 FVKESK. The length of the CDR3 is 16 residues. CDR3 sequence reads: CASSQTGDRNKSPLHF. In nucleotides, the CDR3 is TGTGCCAGCAGCCAAACCGGGGACAGGAATAAGTCACCCCTCCACTTT.

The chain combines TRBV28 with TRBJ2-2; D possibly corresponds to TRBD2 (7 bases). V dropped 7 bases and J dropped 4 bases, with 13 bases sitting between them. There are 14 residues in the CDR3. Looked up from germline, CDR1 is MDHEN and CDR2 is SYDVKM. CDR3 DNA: TGTGCCAGCACAGAGGGAGGGGGCACCGGGGAGCTGTTTTTT. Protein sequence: CASTEGGGTGELFF.

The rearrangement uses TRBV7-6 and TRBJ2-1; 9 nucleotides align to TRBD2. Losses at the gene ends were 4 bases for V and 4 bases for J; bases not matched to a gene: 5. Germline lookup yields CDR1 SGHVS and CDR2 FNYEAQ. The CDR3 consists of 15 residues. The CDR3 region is CASSSPSGVYNEQFF. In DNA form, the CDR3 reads TGTGCCAGCAGCTCACCTAGCGGGGTATACAATGAGCAGTTCTTC. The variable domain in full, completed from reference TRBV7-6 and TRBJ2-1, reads GAGVSQSPRYKVTKRGQDVALRCDPISGHVSLYWYRQALGQGPEFLTYFNYEAQQDKSGLPNDRFSAERPEGSISTLTIQRTEQRDSAMYRCASSSPSGVYNEQFFGPGTRLTVL.

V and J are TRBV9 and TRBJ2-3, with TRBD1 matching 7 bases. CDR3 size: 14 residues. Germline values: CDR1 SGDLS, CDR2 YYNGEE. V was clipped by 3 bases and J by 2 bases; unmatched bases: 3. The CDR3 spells CASSGQGLTDTQYF. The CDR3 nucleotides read TGTGCCAGCAGCGGACAGGGTCTCACAGATACGCAGTATTTT.

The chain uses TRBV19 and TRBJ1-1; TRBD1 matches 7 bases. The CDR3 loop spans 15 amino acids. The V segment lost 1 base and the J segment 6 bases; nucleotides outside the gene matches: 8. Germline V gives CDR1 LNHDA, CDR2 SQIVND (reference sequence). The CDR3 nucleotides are TGTGCCAGTAGTATAGGTTGGAACAGGGGCGCTGAAGCTTTCTTT. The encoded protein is CASSIGWNRGAEAFF.

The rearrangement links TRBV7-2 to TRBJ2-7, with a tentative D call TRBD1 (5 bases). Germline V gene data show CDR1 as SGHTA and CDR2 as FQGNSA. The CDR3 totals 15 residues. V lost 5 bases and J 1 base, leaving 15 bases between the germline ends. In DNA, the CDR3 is TGTGCCAGCAGCCCACAAGGGGTAGGTTCCTACGAGCAGTACTTC. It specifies CASSPQGVGSYEQYF.

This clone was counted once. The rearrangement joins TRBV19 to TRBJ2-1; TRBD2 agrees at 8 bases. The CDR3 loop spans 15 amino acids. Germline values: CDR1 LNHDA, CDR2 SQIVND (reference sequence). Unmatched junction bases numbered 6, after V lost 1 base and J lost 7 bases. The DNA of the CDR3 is TGTGCCAGTAGTATAGTCGGGGGGGCGCGGAATGAGCAGTTCTTC. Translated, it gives CASSIVGGARNEQFF.